This T cell receptor (beta chain) comes out of a study of T cell responses to AZD1222 COVID-19 vaccine (dated by TCRdb to the early 2020s). For the wider study: AZD1222 recipients with second doses at about 4 weeks or about 12 weeks were pooled, because spike-specific TCR depth and breadth did not differ between schedules. TCR sequencing covered 233 trial participants: about 210 given two doses of AZD1222 and 26 given two doses of MenACWY control vaccine. Trial participants were enrolled by age into subgroups of 18-55, 56-69 and 70-plus years, and 148, 28 and 57 TCR-sequenced participants, respectively, were included in these subgroups.

The CDR3 regions of human TCRbeta chains were subjected to immunosequencing. In the original analysis: Repertoire TCRs were checked for matches against a reference library of SARS-CoV-2-specific TCRs that had been generated using the MIRA antigen-specificity platform. Breadth meant the fraction of unique TCRs that were SARS-CoV-2-associated, whereas depth meant the fraction of total T cells that were SARS-CoV-2-associated. Using the MIRA data, each spike-specific TCR was mapped to the spike region that the TCR reacts to and placed in a CD4 or CD8 class. Log10-transformed breadth and depth values were compared by one-way ANOVA with Sidak's multiple comparisons tests. TCRdb limited this immuneACCESS table to in-frame rearrangements with V and J called. A share of clones is missing; checked studies link under half to unresolved V genes, and the rest is unexplained. The V and J calls and clone size are taken from that table; D and trimming were inferred from the DNA. The table for this sample lists roughly 150,000 clones; approximately 88% of them were counted only once. Roughly 2% of the sample rests with the top ten.

In regard to this clone: Its antigen has not been determined. The sample holds no much larger clone one base away, and base qualities are not on file.

The sample's time point label is to be understood as: baseline before first vaccination. Samples from vaccinated people were obtained from the UK trials COV001 and COV002, which included a single-blind randomized controlled phase 2/3 trial of AZD1222 (ChAdOx1 nCoV-19) in healthy adults. For TCRbeta chain sequencing, PBMC samples were collected from trial participants at day 0 and at day 28 after the second dose. On the study overall, not on this receptor specifically: Because no day 14 peak-response samples were available, the repertoires could be characterized only after the peak T cell response. Vaccine-associated CD4 TCRs spanned the whole spike protein, with dominant responses in regions 160-218 and 743-854. In the small 56-69-year group, the increase in depth fell short of significance, most likely because of low power. Participants were mostly white British and included more females than males, and it was suggested by the authors that clonal diversity may have been underestimated. Spike-specific TCR breadth and depth rose significantly after two AZD1222 doses compared with day 0 and with MenACWY recipients. Reportedly, almost half of the unique spike-specific TCRs recognized epitopes lying outside the regions that are mutated in the B.1.351 and B.1.1.7 variants. Only 5 to 7 AZD1222 recipients were SARS-CoV-2 seropositive at baseline, limiting conclusions about previously exposed vaccinees.

Trimmed from V: 2 bases; trimmed from J: 7 bases; junction bases lacking a gene match: 4. The cysteine opens and the phenylalanine closes a CDR3 of 14 amino acids. Solely the CDR3 DNA is kept, with 42 bases framed from the first base. CDR1 and CDR2, per the germline V gene, are MDHEN and SYDVKM. This clonotype originated in an adult in good health. The V gene is TRBV28 and the J gene is TRBJ2-1, with 8 bases matching TRBD2. The sample in question was peripheral blood, obtained on day 0 of AZD1222 vaccination. CDR3 sequence: CASSLGLAMNEQFF. The sequenced DNA: TGTGCCAGCAGTTTAGGACTAGCAATGAATGAGCAGTTCTTC.